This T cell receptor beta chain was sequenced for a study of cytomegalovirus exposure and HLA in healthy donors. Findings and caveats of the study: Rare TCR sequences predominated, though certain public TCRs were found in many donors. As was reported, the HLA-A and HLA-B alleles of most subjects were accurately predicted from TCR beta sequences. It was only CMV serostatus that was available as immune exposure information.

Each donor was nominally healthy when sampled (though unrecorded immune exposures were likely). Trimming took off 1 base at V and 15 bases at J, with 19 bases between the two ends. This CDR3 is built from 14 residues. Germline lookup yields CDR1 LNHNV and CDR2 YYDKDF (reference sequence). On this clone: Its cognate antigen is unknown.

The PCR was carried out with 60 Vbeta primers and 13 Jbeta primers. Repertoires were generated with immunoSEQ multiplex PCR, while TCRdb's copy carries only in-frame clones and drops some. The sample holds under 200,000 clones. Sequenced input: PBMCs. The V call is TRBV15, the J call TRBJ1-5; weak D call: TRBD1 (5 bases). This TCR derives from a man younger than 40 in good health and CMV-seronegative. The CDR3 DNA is TGTGCCACCAGCAGAGTGCGGGGGGTTGGTAAACGGCATTTT. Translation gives CATSRVRGVGKRHF.